The 24 T cell receptor beta chains given below trace back to one sample, sequenced in a study of early stage breast cancer tumors (dated by TCRdb to between 2016 and 2019). The method behind the library was the immunoSEQ multiplex PCR assay. TCRdb carries this immuneACCESS record with in-frame sequences only. Its versions omit some clonotypes, under half of them owing to an unresolved V gene in the studies checked, with the rest unexplained. This sample comprises about 50,000 clones, around 78% of them detected only once. The ten largest clonotypes hold about 3.4% of the sample. The sample comprised blood. The receptor source for this set is a person in their 40s with breast cancer.

The chain combines TRBV6-6 with TRBJ1-2; D remains ambiguous. Trimming removed 2 bases at V and 7 bases at J, with 14 bases between. The CDR3 totals 14 residues. The germline V gene encodes CDR1 MNHNY and CDR2 SVGAGI (reference sequence). The CDR3 sequence: CASSYDQVAGGYTF. Written as DNA, the CDR3 is TGTGCCAGCAGTTACGACCAGGTAGCAGGTGGCTACACCTTC.

The rearrangement joins TRBV4-1 to TRBJ2-5; TRBD1 matches at 7 bases. There are 13 residues in the CDR3. Germline V gene lookup returns CDR1 MGHRA and CDR2 YSYEKL. Germline trimming cut 4 bases from V and 9 bases from J; bases unmatched to any gene: 8. CDR3 protein: CASSRQGFEAQYF. In nucleotides, the CDR3 is TGCGCCAGCAGCCGACAGGGTTTTGAGGCCCAGTACTTC.

The chain links TRBV7-2 to TRBJ2-2; D not certain. The CDR3 is 12 amino acids. Trimming stripped 4 bases from V and 6 bases from J, with 6 bases between. The germline V gene encodes CDR1 SGHTA and CDR2 FQGNSA. CDR3 in DNA: TGTGCCAGCAGCTCTTGGTCCGGGGAGCTGTTTTTT. Its translation: CASSSWSGELFF.

The chain uses TRBV18 and TRBJ2-3; maybe TRBD2 (6 bases). Germline V gene data show CDR1 as KGHSH and CDR2 as LQKENI. The CDR3 is 16 amino acids. Trimming removed 0 bases from V and 1 base from J, with 11 bases in between. DNA for the CDR3: TGTGCCAGCTCACCACCCCTAGGAGGGGGCACAGATACGCAGTATTTT. Encoded protein: CASSPPLGGGTDTQYF.

The gene calls are TRBV7-9 and TRBJ1-1; D unresolved. Germline V gives CDR1 SEHNR, CDR2 FQNEAQ (reference sequence). There are 13 residues in the CDR3. Trimming shortened V by 5 bases and J by 1 base, and 8 bases separated the two germline ends. The CDR3 coding sequence is TGTGCCAGCAGCCGAACATCGAACACTGAAGCTTTCTTT. Protein: CASSRTSNTEAFF.

This chain joins TRBV19 and TRBJ2-7; TRBD2 agrees at 7 bases. This CDR3 spans 13 amino acids. Germline CDR1 reads LNHDA; CDR2 reads SQIVND (reference sequence). V was clipped by 4 bases and J by 3 bases; unmatched bases: 3. The CDR3 DNA follows: TGTGCCAGTAGTAGGGACTACAACTACGAGCAGTACTTC. This gives the protein CASSRDYNYEQYF.

The chain uses TRBV2 and TRBJ2-3, with 8 bases matching TRBD2. CDR3 length: 14 residues. J lost 3 bases, V lost 7 bases, and 6 bases had no gene match. CDR1 SNHLY and CDR2 FYNNEI come from the germline V gene. CDR3 nucleotides: TGTGCCAGCACTCTAGCGGGTAGAACAGATACGCAGTATTTT. Encoded protein: CASTLAGRTDTQYF.

The CDR3 sequence: CAWSPSGVAETQYF. The CDR3 coding sequence is TGTGCCTGGAGTCCCAGCGGGGTAGCAGAGACCCAGTACTTC. The rearrangement joins TRBV30 to TRBJ2-5, with 7 positions matching TRBD2. Trimming cost V 2 bases and J 4 bases; bases outside gene matches: 7. Germline assignment: CDR1 GTSNPN and CDR2 SVGIG (reference sequence). This CDR3 comprises 14 residues.

The gene calls are TRBV5-6 and TRBJ1-5; D gene uncertain. Germline lookup yields CDR1 SGHDT and CDR2 YYEEEE. This CDR3 has 11 amino acids. Trimming removed 6 bases from V and 14 bases from J, with 15 bases in between. CDR3 region: CASTLCTEKHF. CDR3 DNA: TGTGCCAGCACCCTCTGTACTGAAAAGCATTTT.

The gene calls are TRBV19 and TRBJ1-1, with D tentatively TRBD1 (5 bases). The CDR3 sequence is 13 residues long. Trimming pared 9 bases from V and 4 bases from J, leaving 15 bases between. Germline values: CDR1 LNHDA, CDR2 SQIVND (reference sequence). The CDR3 DNA reads TGTGCCAGCGGCCGCGAGGGGACCACTGAAGCTTTCTTT. Translating it yields CASGREGTTEAFF.

V gene TRBV7-9 combines with J gene TRBJ2-3; unclear D gene. V was pared by 1 base and J by 5 bases, with 10 bases between. This CDR3 region has 14 residues. Per germline, CDR1 SEHNR and CDR2 FQNEAQ (reference sequence). Here the CDR3 reads CASSLDTRIDTQYF. For the CDR3, the DNA is TGTGCCAGCAGCTTAGATACCAGGATAGATACGCAGTATTTT.

This clone was counted only a few times. V usage is TRBV6-1 and J usage is TRBJ1-6; D unresolved. CDR3 size: 14 residues. Trimming shortened V by 1 base and J by 5 bases, and 6 bases separated the two germline ends. Germline loops: CDR1 MNHNS, CDR2 SASEGT. The CDR3 reads CASSEGTDNSPLHF. DNA for the CDR3: TGTGCCAGCAGTGAAGGGACGGATAATTCACCCCTCCACTTT.

The chain uses TRBV18 and TRBJ2-1; TRBD2 is a possible D gene (6 bases). The germline gives CDR1 KGHSH, CDR2 LQKENI. V was pared by 5 bases and J by 8 bases, with 13 bases between. The CDR3 runs to 13 residues. CDR3 coding DNA: TGTGCCAGCTCATCGGGAGTGGGTGATGAGCAGTTCTTC. It encodes CASSSGVGDEQFF.

This clone was found once. The V call is TRBV7-9, the J call TRBJ2-3, with D possibly being TRBD1 (6 bases). Per germline, CDR1 SEHNR and CDR2 FQNEAQ (reference sequence). The CDR3 totals 16 residues. V was pared by 5 bases and J by 0 bases, with 15 bases between. CDR3 bases: TGTGCCAGCAGCCGACCACAGGGAGCTAGCACAGATACGCAGTATTTT. Translating gives CASSRPQGASTDTQYF.

The rearrangement joins TRBV10-3 to TRBJ2-3; D is uncertain. Germline-derived CDR1 and CDR2 are ENHRY and SYGVKD. The CDR3 covers 14 residues. Trimming took 6 bases from V and 0 from J, leaving 10 bases between them. The DNA for the CDR3 is TGTGCCATCAGCCGTGGTGAGAGCACAGATACGCAGTATTTT. As protein: CAISRGESTDTQYF.

The rearrangement joins TRBV4-1 to TRBJ1-1; no clear D. Germline V gene data show CDR1 as MGHRA and CDR2 as YSYEKL. The CDR3 totals 14 residues. The V and J ends lost 11 bases and 0 bases respectively, with 16 bases between them. Written as DNA, the CDR3 is TGCGCCCGAACCCGGTTAACAATGAACACTGAAGCTTTCTTT. Its protein is CARTRLTMNTEAFF.

The V and J genes are TRBV7-9 and TRBJ1-1; D not certain. CDR3 length equals 15 residues. Trimming removed 5 bases from V and 2 bases from J, with 15 bases in between. The V gene's germline CDR1 is SEHNR and CDR2 FQNEAQ (reference sequence). In DNA form, the CDR3 reads TGTGCCAGCAGCCCAGGACCTGTGCGAAACACTGAAGCTTTCTTT. Protein: CASSPGPVRNTEAFF. The whole variable domain, filled in from reference TRBV7-9 and TRBJ1-1, reads DTGVSQNPRHKITKRGQNVTFRCDPISEHNRLYWYRQTLGQGPEFLTYFQNEAQLEKSRLLSDRFSAERPKGSFSTLEIQRTEQGDSAMYLCASSPGPVRNTEAFFGQGTRLTVV.

V usage is TRBV10-3 and J usage is TRBJ2-1; 7 bases fit TRBD2. The CDR3 runs to 13 residues. Trimming cost V 10 bases and J 0 bases; bases outside gene matches: 3. CDR1 and CDR2 (germline): ENHRY, SYGVKD. The CDR3 region has the DNA TGTGCCACTCTAGCGGACTCCTACAATGAGCAGTTCTTC. Encoded protein: CATLADSYNEQFF.

The J gene is TRBJ1-4, the V gene TRBV11-2; weak D call: TRBD1 (6 bases). V dropped 5 bases and J dropped 7 bases, with 17 bases sitting between them. Germline V CDR1 and CDR2: SGHAT, FQNNGV. The CDR3 runs 15 residues. The CDR3 here is CASSIDRIFGEKLFF. The CDR3 coding sequence is TGTGCCAGCAGCATCGACAGGATCTTCGGTGAAAAACTGTTTTTT.

This clone was seen a few times. The chain carries TRBV6-6 and TRBJ2-1; D remains ambiguous. CDR3 length: 12 amino acids. V shed 8 bases and J shed 3 bases, with 8 bases lying between them. The germline gives CDR1 MNHNY, CDR2 SVGAGI (reference sequence). CDR3 DNA: TGTGCCAGCGAAGGCGGCTACAATGAGCAGTTCTTC. Translation gives CASEGGYNEQFF.

The V call is TRBV18, the J call TRBJ2-1; 8 nucleotides agree with TRBD2. The CDR3 length is 14 residues. Looked up from germline, CDR1 is KGHSH and CDR2 is LQKENI. Trimming removed 6 bases from V and 9 bases from J; junction bases left unmatched: 10. CDR3 sequence (DNA): TGTGCCAGCTCCCCCGGGACTAGTTCGTCTGAGCAGTTCTTC. The encoded protein is CASSPGTSSSEQFF.

This chain links TRBV7-2 with TRBJ1-1; 8 bases are a match to TRBD1. The V and J ends lost 3 bases and 6 bases, in that order; junction bases with no gene match: 9. Germline lookup yields CDR1 SGHTA and CDR2 FQGNSA. The length of the CDR3 is 15 residues. CDR3 in amino acids: CASSFGTGGGAEAFF. The CDR3 nucleotides are TGTGCCAGCAGCTTCGGAACAGGGGGAGGGGCTGAAGCTTTCTTT.

The chain combines TRBV19 with TRBJ2-7, with D unresolved. Germline-derived CDR1 and CDR2 are LNHDA and SQIVND (reference sequence). V gave up 5 bases and J gave up 3 bases, with 11 bases separating them. This CDR3 spans 13 amino acids. The CDR3: CASSPGPHYEQYF. In DNA, the CDR3 is TGTGCCAGTAGTCCGGGCCCACACTACGAGCAGTACTTC. The full variable domain, with the rest looked up from reference TRBV19 and TRBJ2-7, is DGGITQSPKYLFRKEGQNVTLSCEQNLNHDAMYWYRQDPGQGLRLIYYSQIVNDFQKGDIAEGYSVSREKKESFPLTVTSAQKNPTAFYLCASSPGPHYEQYFGPGTRLTVT.

V and J are TRBV9 and TRBJ1-2; D not resolved. Per germline, CDR1 SGDLS and CDR2 YYNGEE. This CDR3 spans 16 amino acids. Trimming shortened V by 0 bases and J by 8 bases, and 20 bases separated the two germline ends. CDR3: CASSVEHTLGLLGYTF. The CDR3, as DNA: TGTGCCAGCAGCGTAGAGCATACGCTTGGACTCTTGGGCTACACCTTC.